The clone carrying this TCR beta chain was seen repeatedly, ten times or more. This sample stems from a study of T cells in Graves' hyperthyroidism and ophthalmopathy. TCR beta CDR3 region amplification was performed from RNA transcripts. First-round RT-PCR targeting the TCR CDR3 was performed with the HTBI primer set. TCRdb re-called the multiplex PCR reads with MiXCR, one entry per CDR3 protein. The table has around 690,000 distinct CDR3 sequences, 17% seen once. The CDR3 totals 16 residues. Germline CDR1 LGHNT, CDR2 FRNRAP. Trimming removed 4 bases from V and 2 bases from J, with 14 bases in between.

Sequencing was done on a sample of blood. The source of this sequence is a man between 45 and 60 years old with Graves' hyperthyroidism. The chain couples TRBV12-5 to TRBJ2-2, with a possible D match to TRBD1 (6 bases). In DNA, the CDR3 is TGTGCTAGTGGTTCCATGACAGGTTCCAACACCGGGGAGCTGTTTTTT. Its translation: CASGSMTGSNTGELFF.